One and the same sample provided the 5 T cell receptor beta chains below, sequenced in a study of post-analysis software for immune sequencing data (dated by TCRdb to about 2015). General conclusions and limits of the study: Patients showed significantly higher frequencies than controls for 4 or 5 TRBV segments, among them TRBV5-6, TRBV5-1 and TRBV20-1.

Library prep was done by PCR. The listed sequencing device is Illumina HiSeq 2500. Unique molecular identifiers were incorporated into TCR beta cDNA libraries to reduce PCR and sequencing biases. Using fastp at Q25 and MiXCR, TCRdb reprocessed the public reads and kept productive beta chains. Each CDR3 protein gets just one entry, which takes the most common genes and DNA from the rows behind it. The sample table holds roughly 800,000 distinct CDR3 sequences, of which 25% to 30% were seen once. The ten largest account for around 0.56% of the sample. These receptors are not linked to any known antigen. Sequenced input: blood. The receptor source for this set is a girl aged 5-17 years with multiple sclerosis.

V and J are TRBV10-3 and TRBJ2-1; TRBD2 might be the D (6 bases). Trimming pared 6 bases from V and 3 bases from J, leaving 12 bases between. CDR3 length equals 14 residues. CDR1 is ENHRY, CDR2 SYGVKD, per germline. The CDR3 DNA reads TGTGCCATCAGCAAAATAGCGGACTACAATGAGCAGTTCTTC. Its protein is CAISKIADYNEQFF.

V gene TRBV7-2 combines with J gene TRBJ2-3; D unresolved. The V and J ends lost 3 bases and 6 bases respectively, with 7 bases between them. The CDR3 spans 12 residues. Germline V CDR1 and CDR2: SGHTA, FQGNSA. The CDR3 protein is CASSFYGDTQYF. The CDR3 nucleotides are TGTGCCAGCAGCTTTTATGGGGATACGCAGTATTTT.

This clonotype was detected a few times. The gene calls are TRBV12-3 or TRBV12-4 and TRBJ2-7, with D unclear. V dropped 2 bases and J dropped 3 bases, with 8 bases sitting between them. The CDR3 length is 13 residues. The CDR3 DNA reads as TGTGCCAGCAGTTTACAGATCCACTACGAGCAGTACTTC. Its translation is CASSLQIHYEQYF.

This chain connects TRBV3-1 to TRBJ2-3; the D gene is possibly TRBD2 (6 bases). The ends were cut back, 1 base at V and 3 bases at J, with 8 bases in the middle. The CDR3 runs to 14 residues. Germline V gives CDR1 LGHDT, CDR2 YNNKEL (reference sequence). The CDR3 here is CASSQGLVTDTQYF. The CDR3 coding sequence is TGTGCCAGCAGCCAAGGACTAGTAACAGATACGCAGTATTTT.

About this clonotype: Germline and junction disagree at one end, which may indicate a read error. V is TRBV7-2 and J is TRBJ1-2; tentative D call: TRBD1 (5 bases). The CDR3 covers 16 residues. CDR1 and CDR2 from the germline V gene are SGHTA and FQGNSA. CDR3 sequence reads: CANSLAAGIHQGGYTF. The CDR3 DNA follows: TGTGCCAACAGCTTAGCCGCAGGGATCCACCAAGGTGGCTACACCTTC.